The clone carrying this T cell receptor (beta chain) has only a few counts. The antigen is undetermined. TCRdb re-analysed the 5' RACE reads in MiXCR, keeping a single row per CDR3 protein. The sample carries hundreds of thousands of distinct CDR3 sequences, around 4% recorded once. This entry belongs to a study of T cells after yellow fever vaccination. Regarding the study as a whole: Booster samples showed a return of most primary-vaccination clones (roughly 96% CD4, about 88% CD8).

The germline CDR1 and CDR2 sequences are KGHSH and LQKENI. This CDR3 is built from 16 residues. V was trimmed by 0 bases and J by 0 bases, leaving 9 bases between them. Sequences were derived from PBMCs, sampled on the day of the yellow fever booster vaccination. The chain is built from TRBV18 and TRBJ1-5, with unresolved D. The clonotype was recovered from a man between 18 and 35 years old who received the YFV17D yellow fever vaccine. The CDR3 DNA reads as TGTGCCAGCTCACCACCCGGCGTTTATAGCAATCAGCCCCAGCATTTT. It encodes CASSPPGVYSNQPQHF.